These 21 T cell receptor beta chains share one sample of origin, sequenced in a study of T cell responses to AZD1222 COVID-19 vaccine. Generated by immunoSEQ multiplex PCR, the TCRdb table keeps only in-frame clones and is missing some. The profile shows under 80,000 clones, around four fifths of them singletons. The sequencing used peripheral blood, collected on day 0 of AZD1222 vaccination. The receptors come from an adult in good health.

The chain joins TRBV5-5 to TRBJ1-2, with D hard to call. The germline gives CDR1 SGHKS, CDR2 YYEKEE (reference sequence). This CDR3 contains 12 residues. V was pared by 2 bases and J by 8 bases, with 10 bases between. The CDR3 reads CASSLELHGYTF. Written as DNA, the CDR3 is TGTGCCAGCAGCTTAGAACTACACGGCTACACCTTC.

The chain uses TRBV5-1 and TRBJ1-1; 8 bases fit TRBD1. Looked up from germline, CDR1 is SGHRS and CDR2 is YFSETQ. The J segment lost 5 bases and the V segment lost 2 bases, leaving 2 bases of the junction unmatched. The CDR3 is 13 amino acids. The CDR3 sequence: CASSLQGGTEAFF. The CDR3 coding sequence is TGCGCCAGCAGCTTACAGGGGGGGACTGAAGCTTTCTTT.

The rearrangement uses TRBV3-1 (or the pseudogene TRBV3-2) and TRBJ2-7; the D gene is possibly TRBD1 (5 bases). The germline V gene has CDR1 LGHDT and CDR2 YNNKEL (reference sequence). With 2 bases removed from V and 0 bases from J, the gap between germline ends came to 11 bases. The CDR3 is 15 residues long. DNA for the CDR3: TGTGCCAGCAGCCAACCCAAACAGGCCTCCTACGAGCAGTACTTC. Its protein is CASSQPKQASYEQYF.

The chain couples TRBV6-5 to TRBJ2-7; D is unclear. The CDR3 loop spans 14 amino acids. The germline V and J ends were trimmed by 6 bases and 0 bases, with 12 bases remaining between them. Germline assignment: CDR1 MNHEY and CDR2 SVGAGI. CDR3 DNA sequence: TGTGCCAGCAGGCCTCCAGAGAGCTCCTACGAGCAGTACTTC. Translating it yields CASRPPESSYEQYF.

This chain connects TRBV5-1 to TRBJ2-1; 13 bases are shared with TRBD2. Per germline, CDR1 SGHRS and CDR2 YFSETQ. V lost 0 bases, J lost 7 bases, and 13 bases stayed unmatched. This CDR3 is built from 19 residues. The CDR3 region has the DNA TGCGCCAGCAGCTTGGTGGGGACTAGCGGGACCCTTTTACTAAATGAGCAGTTCTTC. It codes for CASSLVGTSGTLLLNEQFF. The full variable domain, with the rest looked up from reference TRBV5-1 and TRBJ2-1, is KAGVTQTPRYLIKTRGQQVTLSCSPISGHRSVSWYQQTPGQGLQFLFEYFSETQRNKGNFPGRFSGRQFSNSRSEMNVSTLELGDSALYLCASSLVGTSGTLLLNEQFFGPGTRLTVL.

The count of this clone is one. This chain joins TRBV10-2 and TRBJ1-2, with D possibly TRBD1 on 6 matching bases. V gave up 6 bases and J gave up 8 bases, with 13 bases separating them. Germline CDR1 reads WSHSY; CDR2 reads SAAADI. There are 12 residues in the CDR3. CDR3 DNA sequence: TGCGCCAGCAGCCCTACAGGGCTCGGCTACACCTTC. It is translated as CASSPTGLGYTF.

The V call is TRBV28, the J call TRBJ1-4; 8 bases map to TRBD1. The germline gives CDR1 MDHEN, CDR2 SYDVKM. This CDR3 has 15 amino acids. V was clipped by 5 bases and J by 6 bases; unmatched bases: 8. The CDR3: CASSTDRGADEKLFF. The CDR3 DNA reads as TGTGCCAGCAGTACTGACAGGGGCGCAGATGAAAAACTGTTTTTT.

This rearrangement joins TRBV5-1 to TRBJ1-2; 7 bases match TRBD1. Germline lookup yields CDR1 SGHRS and CDR2 YFSETQ. This CDR3 is built from 14 residues. J was trimmed by 6 bases and V by 2 bases; bases with no gene match: 7. CDR3 residues: CASSFTDRENGYTF. DNA of the CDR3: TGCGCCAGCAGCTTCACCGACAGGGAGAATGGCTACACCTTC.

The genes are TRBV11-2 and TRBJ2-1, with 8 bases that match TRBD2. This CDR3 has 17 residues. Losses at the gene ends were 3 bases for V and 3 bases for J; bases not matched to a gene: 10. Germline V gene data show CDR1 as SGHAT and CDR2 as FQNNGV. This CDR3 reads CASSLAGTSSFYNEQFF. In DNA form, the CDR3 reads TGTGCCAGCAGCTTGGCCGGGACTAGTTCGTTCTACAATGAGCAGTTCTTC.

The chain's CDR3 is CASSPTTNYGYTF. CDR3 bases: TGTGCCAGCAGCCCTACAACAAACTATGGCTACACCTTC. The J gene is TRBJ1-2, the V gene TRBV14; D ambiguous. Trimming shortened V by 4 bases and J by 2 bases, and 8 bases separated the two germline ends. The CDR3 has 13 residues. Germline assignment: CDR1 SGHDN and CDR2 FVKESK. Drawing the rest from reference TRBV14 and TRBJ1-2, the complete variable domain is EAGVTQFPSHSVIEKGQTVTLRCDPISGHDNLYWYRRVMGKEIKFLLHFVKESKQDESGMPNNRFLAERTGGTYSTLKVQPAELEDSGVYFCASSPTTNYGYTFGSGTRLTVV.

This rearrangement joins TRBV6-5 to TRBJ1-2, with 7 bases that match TRBD1. The germline gives CDR1 MNHEY, CDR2 SVGAGI. The CDR3 totals 14 residues. J gave up 4 bases and V 6 bases, and 8 bases lay outside the gene matches. This chain's CDR3 is CASSHGQDTYGYTF. CDR3 coding DNA: TGTGCCAGCAGCCACGGACAGGATACCTATGGCTACACCTTC.

The V gene is TRBV2, the J gene TRBJ1-1, with D uncertain. The CDR3 covers 14 residues. The ends were cut back, 4 bases at V and 0 bases at J, with 9 bases in the middle. Germline assignment: CDR1 SNHLY and CDR2 FYNNEI. CDR3 in amino acids: CASSGWRMNTEAFF. The CDR3 DNA sequence: TGTGCCAGCAGTGGGTGGAGAATGAACACTGAAGCTTTCTTT.

The CDR3: CASSQGELKSTGAWYGYTF. The DNA for the CDR3 is TGTGCCAGCAGCCAAGGGGAGCTTAAAAGTACAGGGGCTTGGTATGGCTACACCTTC. The rearrangement joins TRBV14 to TRBJ1-2; 7 bases are shared with TRBD1. Trimming cost V 1 base and J 5 bases; bases outside gene matches: 19. The CDR3 covers 19 residues. CDR1 and CDR2 from the germline V gene are SGHDN and FVKESK.

A single count supports this clone. The chain employs TRBV3-1 (or the pseudogene TRBV3-2) and TRBJ2-3; D perhaps matches TRBD1 (5 bases). Germline CDR1 and CDR2: LGHDT and YNNKEL (reference sequence). The CDR3 spans 16 residues. V was clipped by 1 base and J by 2 bases, with 13 bases between them. The CDR3: CASSQGTDGHTDTQYF. Here the CDR3 DNA reads TGTGCCAGCAGCCAAGGTACCGACGGACACACAGATACGCAGTATTTT.

This chain joins TRBV7-9 and TRBJ1-1, with 7 bases lining up with TRBD1. This CDR3 is built from 12 residues. Germline V lookup: CDR1 SEHNR, CDR2 FQNEAQ (reference sequence). V lost 1 base to trimming and J lost 7 bases; unmatched junction nucleotides: 0. For the CDR3, the DNA is TGTGCCAGCAGCTTAGGGACAGGTGAAGCTTTCTTT. It codes for CASSLGTGEAFF.

This clone showed up just once. The V and J genes are TRBV5-5 and TRBJ1-5, with 7 bases matching TRBD1. The V and J ends lost 3 bases and 0 bases, in that order; junction bases with no gene match: 9. The CDR3 has 17 amino acids. The V gene's germline CDR1 is SGHKS and CDR2 YYEKEE (reference sequence). The CDR3 DNA reads TGTGCCAGCAGCTGGGGACGGACAGGAGATAGCAATCAGCCCCAGCATTTT. It is translated as CASSWGRTGDSNQPQHF.

This rearrangement joins TRBV30 to TRBJ2-2; D might be TRBD1 or TRBD2, each matching 5 bases. CDR3 length: 15 residues. CDR1 is GTSNPN, CDR2 SVGIG, per germline (reference sequence). Trimming left V 4 bases short and J 5 bases short, with 17 bases between. CDR3: CAWTGTNSLTGELFF. For the CDR3, the DNA is TGTGCCTGGACCGGGACGAACTCTTTGACCGGGGAGCTGTTTTTT. The whole variable domain, remainder taken from reference TRBV30 and TRBJ2-2, is SQTIHQWPATLVQPVGSPLSLECTVEGTSNPNLYWYRQAAGRGLQLLFYSVGIGQISSEVPQNLSASRPQDRQFILSSKKLLLSDSGFYLCAWTGTNSLTGELFFGEGSRLTVL.

This chain links TRBV5-1 with TRBJ2-3; TRBD1 agrees at 10 bases. Germline assignment: CDR1 SGHRS and CDR2 YFSETQ. J was trimmed by 4 bases and V by 4 bases; bases with no gene match: 6. The CDR3 consists of 15 residues. DNA for the CDR3: TGCGCCAGCAGCCGGGGGGACAGGGGACCAGATACGCAGTATTTT. It specifies CASSRGDRGPDTQYF.

V gene TRBV28 combines with J gene TRBJ1-1; weak D call: TRBD1 (6 bases). The CDR3 is 11 amino acids. V was shortened by 10 bases and J by 10 bases, with 16 bases between the two germline ends. CDR1 is MDHEN and CDR2 is SYDVKM in the germline V gene. CDR3: CAINRVDGAFF. CDR3 DNA: TGTGCCATAAACAGGGTGGATGGAGCTTTCTTT.

The chain uses TRBV2 and TRBJ1-3; D is uncertain. Germline CDR1 is SNHLY and CDR2 is FYNNEI. The ends were cut back, 4 bases at V and 4 bases at J, with 5 bases in the middle. The length of the CDR3 is 12 residues. This chain's CDR3 is CASSVVGNTIYF. The CDR3 nucleotides read TGTGCCAGCAGTGTGGTAGGAAACACCATATATTTT. Drawing the rest from reference TRBV2 and TRBJ1-3, the complete variable domain is EPEVTQTPSHQVTQMGQEVILRCVPISNHLYFYWYRQILGQKVEFLVSFYNNEISEKSEIFDDQFSVERPDGSNFTLKIRSTKLEDSAMYFCASSVVGNTIYFGEGSWLTVV.

The table lists this clone with a count of one. The genes are TRBV11-3 and TRBJ2-7; the match to TRBD1 covers 10 bases. The CDR3 length is 16 residues. The V gene's germline CDR1 is SGHNT and CDR2 YENEEA. J lost 4 bases, V lost 5 bases, and 11 bases had no gene match. Here the CDR3 DNA reads TGTGCCAGCAGCAAAGGGGGGGACAGGGGTAGGTACGAGCAGTACTTC. Translating it yields CASSKGGDRGRYEQYF.